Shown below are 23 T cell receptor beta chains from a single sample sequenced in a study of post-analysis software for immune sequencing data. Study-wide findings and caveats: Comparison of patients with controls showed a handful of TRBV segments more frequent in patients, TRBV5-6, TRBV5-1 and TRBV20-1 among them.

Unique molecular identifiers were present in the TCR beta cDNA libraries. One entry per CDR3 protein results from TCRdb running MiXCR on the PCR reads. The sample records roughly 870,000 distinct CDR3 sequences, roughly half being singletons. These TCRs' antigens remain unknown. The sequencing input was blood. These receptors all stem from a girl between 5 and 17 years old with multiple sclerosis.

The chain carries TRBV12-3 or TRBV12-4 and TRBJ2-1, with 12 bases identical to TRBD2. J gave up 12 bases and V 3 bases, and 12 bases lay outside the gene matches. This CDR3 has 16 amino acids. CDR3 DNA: TGTGCCAGCAGTTTCCCGACTAGCGGGGGAGAGGGAGGGCAGTTCTTC. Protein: CASSFPTSGGEGGQFF.

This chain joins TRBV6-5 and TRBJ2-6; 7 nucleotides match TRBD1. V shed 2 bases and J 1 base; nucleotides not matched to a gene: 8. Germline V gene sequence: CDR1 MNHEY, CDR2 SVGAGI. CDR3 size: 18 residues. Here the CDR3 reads CASSYVWDRSSGANVLTF. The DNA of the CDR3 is TGTGCCAGCAGTTACGTGTGGGACAGATCTTCTGGGGCCAACGTCCTGACTTTC.

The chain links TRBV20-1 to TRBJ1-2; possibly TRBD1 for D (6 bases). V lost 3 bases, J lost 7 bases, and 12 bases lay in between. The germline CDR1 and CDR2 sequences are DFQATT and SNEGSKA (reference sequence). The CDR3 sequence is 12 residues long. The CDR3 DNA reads TGCAGTGCTAGTCAGGGGAGCACTGGCTACACCTTC. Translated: CSASQGSTGYTF.

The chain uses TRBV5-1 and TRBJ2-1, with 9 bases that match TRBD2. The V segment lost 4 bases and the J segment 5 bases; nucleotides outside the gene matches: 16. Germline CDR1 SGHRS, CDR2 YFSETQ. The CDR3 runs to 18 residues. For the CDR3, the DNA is TGCGCCAGCAGCCGGACACGATTGGGACTAGCAAGTAACAATGAGCAGTTCTTC. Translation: CASSRTRLGLASNNEQFF.

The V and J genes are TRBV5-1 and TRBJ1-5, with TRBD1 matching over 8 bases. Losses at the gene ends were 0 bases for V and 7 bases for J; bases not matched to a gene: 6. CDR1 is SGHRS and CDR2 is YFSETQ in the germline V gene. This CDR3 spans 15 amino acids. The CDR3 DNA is TGCGCCAGCAGCTTGGATGGACAGGGAAGGCAGCCCCAGCATTTT. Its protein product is CASSLDGQGRQPQHF. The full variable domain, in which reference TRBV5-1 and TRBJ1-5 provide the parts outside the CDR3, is KAGVTQTPRYLIKTRGQQVTLSCSPISGHRSVSWYQQTPGQGLQFLFEYFSETQRNKGNFPGRFSGRQFSNSRSEMNVSTLELGDSALYLCASSLDGQGRQPQHFGDGTRLSIL.

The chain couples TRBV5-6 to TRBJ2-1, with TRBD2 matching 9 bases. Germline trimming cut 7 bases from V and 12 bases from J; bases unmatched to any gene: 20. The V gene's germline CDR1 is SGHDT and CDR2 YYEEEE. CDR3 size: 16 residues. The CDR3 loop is CASSEAGGINGKGQFF. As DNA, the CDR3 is TGTGCCAGCTCAGAGGCGGGGGGGATCAATGGAAAGGGGCAGTTCTTC.

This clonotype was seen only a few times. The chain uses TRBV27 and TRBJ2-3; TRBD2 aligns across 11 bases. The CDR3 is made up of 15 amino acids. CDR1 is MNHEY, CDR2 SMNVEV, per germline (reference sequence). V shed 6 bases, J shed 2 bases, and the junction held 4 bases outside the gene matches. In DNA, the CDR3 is TGTGCCAGCAGACCTAGCGGGGGGTACACAGATACGCAGTATTTT. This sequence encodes CASRPSGGYTDTQYF.

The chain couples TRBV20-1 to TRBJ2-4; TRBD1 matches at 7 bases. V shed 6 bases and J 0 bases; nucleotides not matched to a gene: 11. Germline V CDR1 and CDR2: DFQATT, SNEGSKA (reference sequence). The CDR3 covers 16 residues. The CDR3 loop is CSARPGQVVAKNIQYF. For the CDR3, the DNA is TGCAGTGCCCGACCCGGACAGGTTGTAGCCAAAAACATTCAGTACTTC.

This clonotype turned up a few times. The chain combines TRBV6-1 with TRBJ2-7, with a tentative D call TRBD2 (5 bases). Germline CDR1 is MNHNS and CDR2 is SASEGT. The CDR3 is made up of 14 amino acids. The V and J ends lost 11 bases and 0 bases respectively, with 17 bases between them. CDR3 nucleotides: TGTGCCGTCCGTGAGCGGCACCTCTCCTACGAGCAGTACTTC. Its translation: CAVRERHLSYEQYF.

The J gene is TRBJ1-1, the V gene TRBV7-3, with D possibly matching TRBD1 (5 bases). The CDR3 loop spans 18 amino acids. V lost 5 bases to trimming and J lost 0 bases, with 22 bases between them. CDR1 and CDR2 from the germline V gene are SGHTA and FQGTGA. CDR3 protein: CASSQATGLARLNTEAFF. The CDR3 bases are TGTGCCAGCAGCCAAGCGACGGGGCTCGCTAGACTGAACACTGAAGCTTTCTTT.

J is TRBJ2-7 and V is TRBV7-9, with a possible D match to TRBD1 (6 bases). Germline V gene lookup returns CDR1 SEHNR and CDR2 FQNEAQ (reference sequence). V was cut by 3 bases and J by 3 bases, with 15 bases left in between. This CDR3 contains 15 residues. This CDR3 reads CASSFLLRDNYEQYF. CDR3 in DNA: TGTGCCAGCAGCTTCCTCCTTCGGGACAACTACGAGCAGTACTTC.

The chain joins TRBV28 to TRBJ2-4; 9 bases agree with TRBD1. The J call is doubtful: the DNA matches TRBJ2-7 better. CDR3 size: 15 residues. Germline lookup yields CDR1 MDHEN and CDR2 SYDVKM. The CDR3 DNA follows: TGTGCCAGCAGACCCTCCGGGACAGGGACCTACGAGCAGTACTTC. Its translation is CASRPSGTGTYEQYF.

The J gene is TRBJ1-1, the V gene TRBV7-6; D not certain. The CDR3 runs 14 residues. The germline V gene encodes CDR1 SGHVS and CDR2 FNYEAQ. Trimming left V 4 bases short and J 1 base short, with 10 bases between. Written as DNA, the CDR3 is TGTGCCAGCAGCTCCGGACGGTGGAACACTGAAGCTTTCTTT. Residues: CASSSGRWNTEAFF.

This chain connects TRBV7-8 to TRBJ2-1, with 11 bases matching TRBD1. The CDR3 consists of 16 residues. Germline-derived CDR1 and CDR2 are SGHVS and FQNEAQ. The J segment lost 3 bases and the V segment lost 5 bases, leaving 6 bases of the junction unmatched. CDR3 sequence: CASSLRTGGYYNEQFF. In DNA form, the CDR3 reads TGTGCCAGCAGCCTCCGGACAGGGGGCTACTACAATGAGCAGTTCTTC.

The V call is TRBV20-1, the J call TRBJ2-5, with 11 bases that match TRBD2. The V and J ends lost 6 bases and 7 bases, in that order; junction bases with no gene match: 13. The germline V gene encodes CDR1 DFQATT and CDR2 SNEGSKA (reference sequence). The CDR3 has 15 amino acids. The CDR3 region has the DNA TGCAGTGCGCGACCGACTAGCGGGAAAGGTGGGACCCAGTACTTC. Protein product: CSARPTSGKGGTQYF.

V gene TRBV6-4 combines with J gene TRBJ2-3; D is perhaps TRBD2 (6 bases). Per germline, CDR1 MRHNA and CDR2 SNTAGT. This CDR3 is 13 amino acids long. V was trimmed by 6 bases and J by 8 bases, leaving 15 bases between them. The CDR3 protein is CASSGDSGGTQYF. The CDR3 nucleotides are TGTGCCAGCAGCGGGGACTCCGGAGGTACGCAGTATTTT.

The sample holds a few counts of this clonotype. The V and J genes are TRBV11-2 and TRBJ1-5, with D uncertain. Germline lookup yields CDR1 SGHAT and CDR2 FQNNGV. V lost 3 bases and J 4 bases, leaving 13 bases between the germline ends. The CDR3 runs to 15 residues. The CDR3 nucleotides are TGTGCCAGCAGCTTTGTGGGAGGGCCGAATCAGCCCCAGCATTTT. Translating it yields CASSFVGGPNQPQHF. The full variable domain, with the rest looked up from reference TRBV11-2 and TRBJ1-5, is EAGVAQSPRYKIIEKRQSVAFWCNPISGHATLYWYQQILGQGPKLLIQFQNNGVVDDSQLPKDRFSAERLKGVDSTLKIQPAKLEDSAVYLCASSFVGGPNQPQHFGDGTRLSIL.

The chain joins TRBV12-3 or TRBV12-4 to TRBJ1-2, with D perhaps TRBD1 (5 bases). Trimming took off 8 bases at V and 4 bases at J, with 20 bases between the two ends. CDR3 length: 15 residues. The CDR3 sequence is CASRKGRPRIYGYTF. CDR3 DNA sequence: TGTGCCAGCCGAAAGGGGAGACCGAGGATCTATGGCTACACCTTC.

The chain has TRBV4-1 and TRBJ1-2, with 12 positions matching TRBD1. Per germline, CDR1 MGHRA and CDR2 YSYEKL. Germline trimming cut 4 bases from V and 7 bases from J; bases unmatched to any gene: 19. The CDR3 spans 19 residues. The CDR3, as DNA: TGCGCCAGCAGCCCTCGAGTTATGGGACAGGGGGCAGGTACAGGTGGCTACACCTTC. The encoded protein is CASSPRVMGQGAGTGGYTF.

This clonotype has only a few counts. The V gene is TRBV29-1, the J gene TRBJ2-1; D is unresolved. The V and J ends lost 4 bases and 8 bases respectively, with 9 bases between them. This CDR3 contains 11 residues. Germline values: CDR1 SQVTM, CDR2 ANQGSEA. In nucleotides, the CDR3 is TGCAGCGTTGCGGGTAACCATGAGCAGTTCTTC. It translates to CSVAGNHEQFF.

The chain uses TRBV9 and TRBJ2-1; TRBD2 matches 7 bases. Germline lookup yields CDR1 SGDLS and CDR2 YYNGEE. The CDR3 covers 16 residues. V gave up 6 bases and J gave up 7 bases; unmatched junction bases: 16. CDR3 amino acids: CASTPRGSGMGNEQFF. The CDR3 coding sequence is TGTGCCAGCACCCCACGGGGGAGCGGGATGGGGAATGAGCAGTTCTTC.

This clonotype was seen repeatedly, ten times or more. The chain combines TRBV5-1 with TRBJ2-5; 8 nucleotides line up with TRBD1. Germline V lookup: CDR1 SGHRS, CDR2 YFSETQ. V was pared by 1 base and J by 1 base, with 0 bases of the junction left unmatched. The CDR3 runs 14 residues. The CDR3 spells CASSLTGGQETQYF. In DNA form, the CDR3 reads TGCGCCAGCAGCTTGACAGGGGGCCAAGAGACCCAGTACTTC.

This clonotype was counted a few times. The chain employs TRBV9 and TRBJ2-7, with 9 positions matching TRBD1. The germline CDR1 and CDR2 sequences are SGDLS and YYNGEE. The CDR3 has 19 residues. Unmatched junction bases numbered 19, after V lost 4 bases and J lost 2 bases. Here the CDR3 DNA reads TGTGCCAGCAGCCCCTCCGGGACAGGGAATCGAACCTTTCCCTACGAGCAGTACTTC. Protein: CASSPSGTGNRTFPYEQYF. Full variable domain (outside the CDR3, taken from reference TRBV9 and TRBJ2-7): DSGVTQTPKHLITATGQRVTLRCSPRSGDLSVYWYQQSLDQGLQFLIQYYNGEERAKGNILERFSAQQFPDLHSELNLSSLELGDSALYFCASSPSGTGNRTFPYEQYFGPGTRLTVT.